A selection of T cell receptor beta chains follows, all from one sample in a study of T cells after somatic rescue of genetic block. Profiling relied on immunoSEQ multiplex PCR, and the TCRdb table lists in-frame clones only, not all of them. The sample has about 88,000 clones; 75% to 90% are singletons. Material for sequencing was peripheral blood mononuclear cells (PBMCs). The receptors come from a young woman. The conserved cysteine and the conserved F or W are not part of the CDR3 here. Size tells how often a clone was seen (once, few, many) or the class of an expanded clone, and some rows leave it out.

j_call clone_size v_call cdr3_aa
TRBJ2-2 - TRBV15 ATSIVWGVVTGELF
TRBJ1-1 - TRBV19 ASSAEQGMNTEAF
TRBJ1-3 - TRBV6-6 ASSPNRGGGNTIY
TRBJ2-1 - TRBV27 ASSLPGRGHNEQF
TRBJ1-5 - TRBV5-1 ASSLGNNQPQH
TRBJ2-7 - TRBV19 ASSRGQGYEQY
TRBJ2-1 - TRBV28 ASRAPGRALLAGEQF
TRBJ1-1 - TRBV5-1 ASSLSGQGTEAF
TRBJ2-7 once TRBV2 ASIPGKHGYEQY
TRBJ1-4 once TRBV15 ATSWVSGGDEKLF
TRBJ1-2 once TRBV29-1 SALEGHNYGYT
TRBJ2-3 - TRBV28 ASSPRTGLATDTQY
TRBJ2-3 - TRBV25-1 ASSEPGVAQY
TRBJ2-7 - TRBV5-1 ASSLTGAAGEQY
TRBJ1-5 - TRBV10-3 AISDGRPIQH
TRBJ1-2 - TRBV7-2 ASSFDRREGYT
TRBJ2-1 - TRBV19 ASSRVPGPYNEQF
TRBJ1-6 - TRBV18 ASSPGTTGNSPLH
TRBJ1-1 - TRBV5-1 ASSLRQGLRSNTEAF
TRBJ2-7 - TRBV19 ASSMRTGNEQY
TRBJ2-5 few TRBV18 ASSPGETQY
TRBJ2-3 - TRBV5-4 ASSLGQGADTQY
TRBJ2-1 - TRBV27 ASSPIRTSGRNEQF
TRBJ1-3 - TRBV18 ASSEISGPEGNTIY
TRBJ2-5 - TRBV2 ATPGGRETQY
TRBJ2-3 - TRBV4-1 ASSRPGQGSDTQY